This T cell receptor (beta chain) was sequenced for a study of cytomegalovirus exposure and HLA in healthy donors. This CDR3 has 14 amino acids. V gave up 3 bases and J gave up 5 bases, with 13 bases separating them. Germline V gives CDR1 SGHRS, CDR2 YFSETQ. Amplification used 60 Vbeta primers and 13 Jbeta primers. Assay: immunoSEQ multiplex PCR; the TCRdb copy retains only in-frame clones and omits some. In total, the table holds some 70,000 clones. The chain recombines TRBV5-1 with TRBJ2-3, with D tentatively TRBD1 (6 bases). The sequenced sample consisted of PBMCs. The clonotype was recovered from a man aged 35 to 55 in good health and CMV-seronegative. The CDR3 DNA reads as TGCGCCAGCAGCTCGCTGGACAGCCGAGATACGCAGTATTTT. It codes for CASSSLDSRDTQYF.